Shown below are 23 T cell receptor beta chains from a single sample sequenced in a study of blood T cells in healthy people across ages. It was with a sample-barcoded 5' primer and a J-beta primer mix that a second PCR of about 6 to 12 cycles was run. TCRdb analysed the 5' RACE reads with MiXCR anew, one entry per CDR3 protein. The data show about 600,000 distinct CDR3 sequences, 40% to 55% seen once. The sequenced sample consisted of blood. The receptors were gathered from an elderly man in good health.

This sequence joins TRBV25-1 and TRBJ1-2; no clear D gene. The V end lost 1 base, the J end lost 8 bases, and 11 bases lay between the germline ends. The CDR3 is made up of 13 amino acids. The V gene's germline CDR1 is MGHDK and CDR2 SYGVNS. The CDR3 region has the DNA TGTGCCAGCAGTGAATTTGGAGAAGAGGGCTACACCTTC. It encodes CASSEFGEEGYTF.

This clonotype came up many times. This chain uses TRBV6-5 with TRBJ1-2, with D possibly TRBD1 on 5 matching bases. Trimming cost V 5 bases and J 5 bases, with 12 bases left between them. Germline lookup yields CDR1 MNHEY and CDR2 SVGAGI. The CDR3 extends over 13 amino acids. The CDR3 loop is CASSNGGSYGYTF. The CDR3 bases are TGTGCCAGCAGTAACGGGGGGAGTTATGGCTACACCTTC.

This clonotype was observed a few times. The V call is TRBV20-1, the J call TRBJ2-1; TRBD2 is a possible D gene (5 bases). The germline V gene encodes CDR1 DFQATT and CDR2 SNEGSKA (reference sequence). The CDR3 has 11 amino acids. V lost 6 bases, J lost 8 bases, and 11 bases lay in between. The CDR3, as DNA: TGCAGTGCAAGAAACGGGGATGAGCAGTTCTTC. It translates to CSARNGDEQFF.

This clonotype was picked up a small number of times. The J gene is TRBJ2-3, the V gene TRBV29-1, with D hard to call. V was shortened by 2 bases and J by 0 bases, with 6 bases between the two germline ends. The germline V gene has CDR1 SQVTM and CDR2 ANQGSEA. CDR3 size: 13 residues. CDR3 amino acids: CSVESDSTDTQYF. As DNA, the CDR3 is TGCAGCGTTGAAAGCGACAGCACAGATACGCAGTATTTT.

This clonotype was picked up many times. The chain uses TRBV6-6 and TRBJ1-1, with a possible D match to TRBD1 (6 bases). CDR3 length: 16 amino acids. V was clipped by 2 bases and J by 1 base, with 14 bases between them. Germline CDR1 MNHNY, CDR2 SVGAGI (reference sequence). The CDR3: CASSYRPTGPNTEAFF. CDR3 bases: TGTGCCAGCAGTTACCGGCCAACAGGGCCGAACACTGAAGCTTTCTTT.

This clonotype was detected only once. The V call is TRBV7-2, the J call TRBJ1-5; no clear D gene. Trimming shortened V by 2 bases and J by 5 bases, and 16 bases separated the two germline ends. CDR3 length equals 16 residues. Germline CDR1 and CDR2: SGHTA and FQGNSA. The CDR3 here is CASSLYAPTIHQPQHF. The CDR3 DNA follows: TGTGCCAGCAGCTTATACGCCCCCACGATCCATCAGCCCCAGCATTTT.

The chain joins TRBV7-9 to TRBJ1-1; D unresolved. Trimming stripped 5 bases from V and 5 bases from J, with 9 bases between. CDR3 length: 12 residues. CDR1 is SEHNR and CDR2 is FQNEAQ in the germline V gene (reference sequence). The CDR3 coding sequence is TGTGCCAGCAGCCTGGTTAGTACTGAAGCTTTCTTT. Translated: CASSLVSTEAFF.

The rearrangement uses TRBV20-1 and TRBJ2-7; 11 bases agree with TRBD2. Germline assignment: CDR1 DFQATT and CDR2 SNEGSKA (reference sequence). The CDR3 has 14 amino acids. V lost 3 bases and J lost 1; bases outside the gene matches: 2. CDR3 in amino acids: CSARLAGGSYEQYF. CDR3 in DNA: TGCAGTGCTAGGCTAGCGGGAGGATCCTACGAGCAGTACTTC.

The CDR3 region has the DNA TGTGCCAGCAGTCTACAGGCTGCAGGGGCCAACGTCCTGACTTTC. Translated: CASSLQAAGANVLTF. This chain links TRBV12-3 or TRBV12-4 with TRBJ2-6, with D perhaps TRBD1 (5 bases). The V gene lost 5 bases and the J gene lost 4 bases, with 12 bases spanning the gap. This CDR3 contains 15 residues.

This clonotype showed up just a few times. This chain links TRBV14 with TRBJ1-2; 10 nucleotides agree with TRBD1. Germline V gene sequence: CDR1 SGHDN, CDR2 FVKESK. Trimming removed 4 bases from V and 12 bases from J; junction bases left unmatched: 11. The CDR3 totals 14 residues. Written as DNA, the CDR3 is TGTGCCAGCAGCCTATCAGGGACAGGGGCGATGAACACCTTC. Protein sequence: CASSLSGTGAMNTF.

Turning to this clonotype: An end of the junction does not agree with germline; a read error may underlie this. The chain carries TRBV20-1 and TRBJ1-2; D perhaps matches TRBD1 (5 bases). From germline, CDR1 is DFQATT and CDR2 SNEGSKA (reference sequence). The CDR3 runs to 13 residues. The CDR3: CSATGTPNYGHTF. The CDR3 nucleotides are TGCAGTGCTACCGGGACCCCTAACTATGGCCACACCTTC.

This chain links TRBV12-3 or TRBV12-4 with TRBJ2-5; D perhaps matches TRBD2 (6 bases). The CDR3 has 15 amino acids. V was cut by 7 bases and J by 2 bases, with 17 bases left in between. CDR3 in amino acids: CASTHLGGIQETQYF. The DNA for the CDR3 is TGTGCCAGCACCCACCTGGGGGGAATACAAGAGACCCAGTACTTC.

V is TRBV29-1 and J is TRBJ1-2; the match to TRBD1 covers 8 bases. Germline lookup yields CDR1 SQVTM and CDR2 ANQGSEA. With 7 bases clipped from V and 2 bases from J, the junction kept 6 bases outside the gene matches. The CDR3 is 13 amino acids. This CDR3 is CSGSTGANYGYTF. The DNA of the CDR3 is TGCAGCGGATCGACAGGGGCCAACTATGGCTACACCTTC. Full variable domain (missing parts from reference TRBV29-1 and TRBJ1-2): SAVISQKPSRDICQRGTSLTIQCQVDSQVTMMFWYRQQPGQSLTLIATANQGSEATYESGFVIDKFPISRPNLTFSTLTVSNMSPEDSSIYLCSGSTGANYGYTFGSGTRLTVV.

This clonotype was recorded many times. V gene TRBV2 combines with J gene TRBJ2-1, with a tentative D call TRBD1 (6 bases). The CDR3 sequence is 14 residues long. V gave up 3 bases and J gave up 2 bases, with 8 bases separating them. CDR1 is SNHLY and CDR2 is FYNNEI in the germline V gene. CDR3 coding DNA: TGTGCCAGCAGTGACAGGGACACCTACAATGAGCAGTTCTTC. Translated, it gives CASSDRDTYNEQFF.

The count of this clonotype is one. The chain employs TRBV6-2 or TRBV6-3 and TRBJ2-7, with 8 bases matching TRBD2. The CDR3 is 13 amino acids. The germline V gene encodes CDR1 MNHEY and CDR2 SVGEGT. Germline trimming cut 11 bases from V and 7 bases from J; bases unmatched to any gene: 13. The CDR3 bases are TGTGCCCGCTTAGCGGGGCACTCTAAGGAGCAGTACTTC. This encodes CARLAGHSKEQYF.

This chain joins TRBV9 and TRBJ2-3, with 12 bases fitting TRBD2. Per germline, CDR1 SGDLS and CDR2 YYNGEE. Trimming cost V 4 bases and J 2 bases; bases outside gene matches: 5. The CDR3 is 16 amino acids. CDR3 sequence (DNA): TGTGCCAGCAGCTCAAGACTAGCGGGGGTCACAGATACGCAGTATTTT. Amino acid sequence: CASSSRLAGVTDTQYF.

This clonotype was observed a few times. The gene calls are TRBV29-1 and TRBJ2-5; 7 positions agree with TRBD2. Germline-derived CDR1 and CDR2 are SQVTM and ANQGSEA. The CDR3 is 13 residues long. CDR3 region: CSALGGGQQTQYF. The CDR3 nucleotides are TGCAGTGCTCTGGGCGGGGGTCAACAGACCCAGTACTTC. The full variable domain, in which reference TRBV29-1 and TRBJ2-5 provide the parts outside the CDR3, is SAVISQKPSRDICQRGTSLTIQCQVDSQVTMMFWYRQQPGQSLTLIATANQGSEATYESGFVIDKFPISRPNLTFSTLTVSNMSPEDSSIYLCSALGGGQQTQYFGPGTRLLVL.

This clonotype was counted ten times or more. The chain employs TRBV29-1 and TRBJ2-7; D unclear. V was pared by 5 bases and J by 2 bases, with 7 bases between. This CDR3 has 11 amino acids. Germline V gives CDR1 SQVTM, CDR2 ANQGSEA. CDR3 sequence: CSVIFTYEQYF. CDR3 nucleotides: TGCAGCGTTATCTTTACCTACGAGCAGTACTTC.

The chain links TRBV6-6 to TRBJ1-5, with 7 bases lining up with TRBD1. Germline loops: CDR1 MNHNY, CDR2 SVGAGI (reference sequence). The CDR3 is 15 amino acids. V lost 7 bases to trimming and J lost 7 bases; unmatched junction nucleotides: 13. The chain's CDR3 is CASTQRGQGGQPQHF. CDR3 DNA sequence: TGTGCCAGCACACAAAGGGGGCAGGGTGGACAGCCCCAGCATTTT.

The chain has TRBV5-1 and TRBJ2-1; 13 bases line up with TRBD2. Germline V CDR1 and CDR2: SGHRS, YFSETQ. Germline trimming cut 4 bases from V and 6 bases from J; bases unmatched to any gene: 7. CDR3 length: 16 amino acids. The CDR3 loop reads CASSPSTSGGANEQFF. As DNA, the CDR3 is TGCGCCAGCAGCCCATCTACTAGCGGGGGGGCCAATGAGCAGTTCTTC.

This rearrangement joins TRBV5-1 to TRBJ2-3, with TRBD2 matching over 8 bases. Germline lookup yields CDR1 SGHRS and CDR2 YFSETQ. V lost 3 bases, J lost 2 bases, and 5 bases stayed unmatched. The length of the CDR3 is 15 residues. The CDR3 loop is CASSSAGEDTDTQYF. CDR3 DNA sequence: TGCGCCAGCAGCTCAGCGGGAGAAGACACAGATACGCAGTATTTT.

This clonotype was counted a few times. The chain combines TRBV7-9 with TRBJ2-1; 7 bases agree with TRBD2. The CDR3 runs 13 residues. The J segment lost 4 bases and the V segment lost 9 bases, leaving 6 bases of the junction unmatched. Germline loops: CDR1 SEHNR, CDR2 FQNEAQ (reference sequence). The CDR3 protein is CASVSGGYNEQFF. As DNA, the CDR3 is TGTGCCAGTGTTTCCGGGGGGTACAATGAGCAGTTCTTC.

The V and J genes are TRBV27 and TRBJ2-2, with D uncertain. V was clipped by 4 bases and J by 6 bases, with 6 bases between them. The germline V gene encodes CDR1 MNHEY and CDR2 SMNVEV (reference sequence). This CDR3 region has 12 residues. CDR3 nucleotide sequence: TGTGCCAGCAGTTATATTCCCGGGGAGCTGTTTTTT. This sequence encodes CASSYIPGELFF.